Following are 8 T cell receptor beta chains from one sample sequenced in a study of T cell responses to AZD1222 COVID-19 vaccine (dated by TCRdb to the early 2020s). This specimen's time point label, per the study, means: baseline before first vaccination. Library prep was done by the immunoSEQ multiplex PCR assay. TCRdb took over this immuneACCESS table, retaining in-frame rearrangements with V and J assigned. Such tables are incomplete; in checked studies, under half of the missing clones stem from an unresolved V gene, and the remainder is unexplained. The sample table lists roughly 170,000 clones, 70% to 90% of them with a count of one. More than 0.4% of the sample comes from the top ten. The sample here was peripheral blood, taken on day 0 of AZD1222 vaccination. The receptors here all came from an adult in good health.

The chain carries TRBV7-9 and TRBJ1-2; TRBD1 matches at 7 bases. The germline V gene has CDR1 SEHNR and CDR2 FQNEAQ (reference sequence). The V gene end was trimmed by 5 bases and the J gene end by 5 bases; junction bases not matched to a gene: 14. The CDR3 length is 16 residues. The DNA of the CDR3 is TGTGCCAGCAGCCCGGAGGACAGGACTGAGCGTTATGGCTACACCTTC. Protein: CASSPEDRTERYGYTF.

This clone was seen a few times. The chain employs TRBV6-5 and TRBJ2-7, with D perhaps matching TRBD1 (6 bases). Germline lookup yields CDR1 MNHEY and CDR2 SVGAGI. V was pared by 10 bases and J by 3 bases, with 10 bases between. The CDR3 runs to 11 residues. The CDR3 spells CATGAGYEQYF. CDR3 coding DNA: TGTGCCACAGGGGCGGGCTACGAGCAGTACTTC.

The chain uses TRBV19 and TRBJ1-2; tentative D call: TRBD1 (5 bases). Germline CDR1 and CDR2: LNHDA and SQIVND (reference sequence). Trimming removed 5 bases at V and 2 bases at J, with 18 bases between. The CDR3 runs to 16 residues. In DNA, the CDR3 is TGTGCCAGTAGTCCCACACCCGACAGCTTCAACTATGGCTACACCTTC. It is translated as CASSPTPDSFNYGYTF.

The chain carries TRBV5-4 and TRBJ1-1; weak D call: TRBD1 (5 bases). The CDR3 is made up of 14 amino acids. Germline V gene sequence: CDR1 SGHNT, CDR2 YYREEE (reference sequence). Trimming removed 0 bases from V and 1 base from J, with 7 bases in between. The CDR3 DNA reads TGTGCCAGCAGCTTGGTAGGGGCGAACACTGAAGCTTTCTTT. This gives the protein CASSLVGANTEAFF.

V and J are TRBV24-1 and TRBJ2-2, with 8 bases aligning to TRBD1. CDR1 is KGHDR and CDR2 is SFDVKD in the germline V gene. CDR3 length: 15 amino acids. V was pared by 5 bases and J by 6 bases, with 7 bases of the junction left unmatched. For the CDR3, the DNA is TGTGCCACCAGTGCTCTGGGACAGGTAGCCGGGGAGCTGTTTTTT. Amino acids: CATSALGQVAGELFF.

V gene TRBV6-5 combines with J gene TRBJ2-1; D remains unclear. The germline CDR1 and CDR2 sequences are MNHEY and SVGAGI. The CDR3 has 10 amino acids. Trimming pared 8 bases from V and 6 bases from J, leaving 5 bases between. CDR3 loop: CASAFNEQFF. Written as DNA, the CDR3 is TGTGCCAGCGCCTTCAATGAGCAGTTCTTC.

The chain employs TRBV13 and TRBJ2-1, with TRBD2 identical over 8 bases. V gave up 0 bases and J gave up 7 bases; unmatched junction bases: 8. From germline, CDR1 is PRHDT and CDR2 FYEKMQ (reference sequence). There are 16 residues in the CDR3. The CDR3 sequence: CASSLGVGRAGNEQFF. The CDR3 DNA is TGTGCCAGCAGCTTAGGGGTCGGGAGGGCCGGAAATGAGCAGTTCTTC.

This chain joins TRBV5-1 and TRBJ2-7, with 9 bases identical to TRBD1. CDR1 and CDR2 (germline): SGHRS, YFSETQ. The V gene end was trimmed by 1 base and the J gene end by 1 base; junction bases not matched to a gene: 9. The length of the CDR3 is 17 residues. The CDR3 DNA follows: TGCGCCAGCAGCTTGTCCTTGTTAGGGACAGGGTCCTACGAGCAGTACTTC. Encoded protein: CASSLSLLGTGSYEQYF.